This T cell receptor beta chain was identified during a study of OX40 agonist ivuxolimab in advanced cancers. Assay: immunoSEQ multiplex PCR; the TCRdb copy retains only in-frame clones and omits some. The table includes some 96,000 clones, 85% to 95% detected once. As regards this clone: Its antigen remains unknown.

Study findings and constraints: Among patients with partial responses at 0.1-3.0 mg/kg, clonal expansion was among the lowest.

Trimming cost V 0 bases and J 4 bases, with 10 bases left between them. This CDR3 contains 15 residues. CDR1 ENHRY and CDR2 SYGVKD come from the germline V gene. The chain recombines TRBV10-3 with TRBJ1-3; tentative D call: TRBD1 (5 bases). The sequencing here drew on CD4+ or CD8+ T cells sorted from blood, taken in a trial of the OX40 agonist ivuxolimab. The clonotype originates from an adult with an advanced solid tumor such as melanoma, head and neck, liver or kidney cancer. For the CDR3, the DNA is TGTGCCATCAGTGAGTCCGGGGGTCCGGGAAACACCATATATTTT. It encodes CAISESGGPGNTIYF.